This entry lists 2 T cell receptor beta chains sequenced from one sample in a study of cytomegalovirus exposure and HLA in healthy donors. The PCR ran on 60 Vbeta and 13 Jbeta primers. TCRdb's table, derived via immunoSEQ multiplex PCR, lists solely in-frame clones and lacks some. This sample's table reports some 70,000 clones. Sequenced: PBMCs. These receptors originate from a man between 35 and 55 years old in good health and CMV-seronegative.

V is TRBV6-1 and J is TRBJ1-4; D is uncertain. This CDR3 is built from 15 residues. V lost 2 bases and J 0 bases, leaving 7 bases between the germline ends. Germline assignment: CDR1 MNHNS and CDR2 SASEGT. As DNA, the CDR3 is TGTGCCAGCAGTGAAACACCAGCAACTAATGAAAAACTGTTTTTT. This codes for CASSETPATNEKLFF.

The chain carries TRBV18 and TRBJ1-4; tentatively, D is TRBD1 (6 bases). The CDR3 covers 14 residues. V lost 6 bases and J lost 8, with 16 bases in between. Per germline, CDR1 KGHSH and CDR2 LQKENI. The CDR3 DNA reads as TGTGCCAGCTCTCTTGACAGGTTCGGGGAAAAACTGTTTTTT. This translates into CASSLDRFGEKLFF.